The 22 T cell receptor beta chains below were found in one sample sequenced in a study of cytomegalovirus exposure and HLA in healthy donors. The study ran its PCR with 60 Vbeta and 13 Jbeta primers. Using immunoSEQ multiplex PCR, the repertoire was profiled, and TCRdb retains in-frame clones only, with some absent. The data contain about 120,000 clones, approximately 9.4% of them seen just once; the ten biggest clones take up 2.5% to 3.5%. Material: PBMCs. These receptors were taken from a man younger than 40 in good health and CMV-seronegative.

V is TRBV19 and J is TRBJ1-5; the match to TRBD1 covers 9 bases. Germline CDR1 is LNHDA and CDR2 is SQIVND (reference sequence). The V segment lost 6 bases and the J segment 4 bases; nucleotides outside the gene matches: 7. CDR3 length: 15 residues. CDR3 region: CASSLGGTGNQPQHF. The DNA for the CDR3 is TGTGCCAGTAGCCTAGGGGGGACAGGGAATCAGCCCCAGCATTTT.

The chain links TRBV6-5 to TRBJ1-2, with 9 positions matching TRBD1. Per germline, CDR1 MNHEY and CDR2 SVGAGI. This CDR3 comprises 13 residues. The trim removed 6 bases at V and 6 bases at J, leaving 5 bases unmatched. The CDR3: CASSPGQGNGYTF. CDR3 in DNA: TGTGCCAGCAGCCCCGGACAGGGGAATGGCTACACCTTC.

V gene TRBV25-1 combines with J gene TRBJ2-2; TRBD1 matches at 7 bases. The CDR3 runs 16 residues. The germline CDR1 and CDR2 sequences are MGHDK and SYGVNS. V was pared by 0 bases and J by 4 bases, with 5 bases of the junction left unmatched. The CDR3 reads CASSEYDRVGTGELFF. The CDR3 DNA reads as TGTGCCAGCAGTGAATACGACAGGGTTGGCACCGGGGAGCTGTTTTTT.

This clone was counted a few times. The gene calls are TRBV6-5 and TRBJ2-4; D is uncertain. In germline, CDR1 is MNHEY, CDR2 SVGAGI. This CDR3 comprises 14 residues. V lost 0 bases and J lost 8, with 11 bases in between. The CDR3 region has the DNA TGTGCCAGCAGTTACTCCGGCGGTAGAGACATTCAGTACTTC. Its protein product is CASSYSGGRDIQYF.

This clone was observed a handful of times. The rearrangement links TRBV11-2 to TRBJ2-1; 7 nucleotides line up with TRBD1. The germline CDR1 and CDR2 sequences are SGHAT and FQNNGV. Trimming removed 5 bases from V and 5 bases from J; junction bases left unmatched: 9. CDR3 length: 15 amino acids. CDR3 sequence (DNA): TGTGCCAGCAGCACGCAACAGGGGCTTGACAATGAGCAGTTCTTC. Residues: CASSTQQGLDNEQFF.

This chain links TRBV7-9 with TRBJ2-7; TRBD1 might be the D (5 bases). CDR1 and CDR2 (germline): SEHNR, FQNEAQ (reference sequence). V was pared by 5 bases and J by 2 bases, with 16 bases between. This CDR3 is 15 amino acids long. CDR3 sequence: CASSDQGESAYEQYF. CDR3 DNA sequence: TGTGCCAGCAGCGATCAGGGTGAATCGGCCTACGAGCAGTACTTC. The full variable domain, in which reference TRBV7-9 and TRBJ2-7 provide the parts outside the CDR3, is DTGVSQNPRHKITKRGQNVTFRCDPISEHNRLYWYRQTLGQGPEFLTYFQNEAQLEKSRLLSDRFSAERPKGSFSTLEIQRTEQGDSAMYLCASSDQGESAYEQYFGPGTRLTVT.

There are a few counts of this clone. The DNA of the CDR3 is TGTGCCAGCAGGACACCGGGGGGCATAGATACGCAGTATTTT. It specifies CASRTPGGIDTQYF. The rearrangement links TRBV6-5 to TRBJ2-3; tentative D call: TRBD2 (7 bases). Germline CDR1 MNHEY, CDR2 SVGAGI. V was pared by 6 bases and J by 5 bases, with 15 bases between. The CDR3 has 14 residues.

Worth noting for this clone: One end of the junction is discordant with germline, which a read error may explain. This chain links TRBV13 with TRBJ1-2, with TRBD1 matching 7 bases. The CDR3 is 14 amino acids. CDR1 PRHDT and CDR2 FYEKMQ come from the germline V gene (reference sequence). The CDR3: CASSNRGQNYGYPF. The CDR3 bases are TGTGCCAGCAGTAACAGGGGACAGAACTATGGCTACCCCTTC.

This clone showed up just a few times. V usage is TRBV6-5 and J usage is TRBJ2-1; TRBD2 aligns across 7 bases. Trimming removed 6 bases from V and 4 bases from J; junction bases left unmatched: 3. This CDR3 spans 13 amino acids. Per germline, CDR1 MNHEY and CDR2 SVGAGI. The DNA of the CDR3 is TGTGCCAGCAGAGCGGGACTGTACAATGAGCAGTTCTTC. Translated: CASRAGLYNEQFF.

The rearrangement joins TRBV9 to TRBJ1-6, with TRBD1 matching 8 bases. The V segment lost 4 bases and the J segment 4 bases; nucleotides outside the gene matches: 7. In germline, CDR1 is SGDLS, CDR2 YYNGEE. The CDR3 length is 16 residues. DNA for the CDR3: TGTGCCAGCAGCCTAGGGACAGGCGCATATAATTCACCCCTCCACTTT. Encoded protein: CASSLGTGAYNSPLHF.

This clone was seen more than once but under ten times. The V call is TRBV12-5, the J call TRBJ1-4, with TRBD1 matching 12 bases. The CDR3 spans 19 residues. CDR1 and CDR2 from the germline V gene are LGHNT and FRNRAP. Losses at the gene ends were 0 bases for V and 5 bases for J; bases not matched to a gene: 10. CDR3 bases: TGTGCTAGTGGTTTGGTATCCCTGGGGACAGGGGGCAGGAATGAAAAACTGTTTTTT. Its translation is CASGLVSLGTGGRNEKLFF.

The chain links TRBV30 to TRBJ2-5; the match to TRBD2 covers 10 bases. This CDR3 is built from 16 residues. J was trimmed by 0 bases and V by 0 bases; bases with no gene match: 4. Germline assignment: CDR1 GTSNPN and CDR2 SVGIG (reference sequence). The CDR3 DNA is TGTGCCTGGAGTGTACTAACTAGCGGGGACCAAGAGACCCAGTACTTC. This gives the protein CAWSVLTSGDQETQYF.

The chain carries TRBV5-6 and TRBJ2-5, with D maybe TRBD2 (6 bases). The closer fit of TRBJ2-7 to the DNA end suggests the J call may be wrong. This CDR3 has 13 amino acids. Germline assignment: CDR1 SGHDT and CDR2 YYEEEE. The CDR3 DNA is TGTGCCAGCAGCTTGGGGGGGGACCACGAGCAGTACTTC. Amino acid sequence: CASSLGGDHEQYF.

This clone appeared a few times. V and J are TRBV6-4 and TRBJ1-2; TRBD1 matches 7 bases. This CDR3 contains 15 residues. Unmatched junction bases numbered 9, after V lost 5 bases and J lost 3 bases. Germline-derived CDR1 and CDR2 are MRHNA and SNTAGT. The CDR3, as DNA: TGTGCCAGCAGTCAAACAGGGGCGACCTACTATGGCTACACCTTC. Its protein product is CASSQTGATYYGYTF.

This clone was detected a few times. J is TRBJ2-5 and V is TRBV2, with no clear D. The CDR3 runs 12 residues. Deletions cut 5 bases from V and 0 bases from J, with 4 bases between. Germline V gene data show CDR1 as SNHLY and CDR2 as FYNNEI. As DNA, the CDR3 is TGTGCCAGCAGTCCGTACCAAGAGACCCAGTACTTC. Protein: CASSPYQETQYF. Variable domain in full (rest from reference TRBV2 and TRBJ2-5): EPEVTQTPSHQVTQMGQEVILRCVPISNHLYFYWYRQILGQKVEFLVSFYNNEISEKSEIFDDQFSVERPDGSNFTLKIRSTKLEDSAMYFCASSPYQETQYFGPGTRLLVL.

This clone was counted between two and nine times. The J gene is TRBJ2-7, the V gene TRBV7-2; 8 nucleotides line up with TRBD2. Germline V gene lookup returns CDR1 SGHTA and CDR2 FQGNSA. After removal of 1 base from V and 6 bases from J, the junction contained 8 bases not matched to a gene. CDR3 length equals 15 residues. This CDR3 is CASSLGPGGAVEQYF. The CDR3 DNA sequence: TGTGCCAGCAGCTTAGGGCCGGGGGGGGCTGTCGAGCAGTACTTC.

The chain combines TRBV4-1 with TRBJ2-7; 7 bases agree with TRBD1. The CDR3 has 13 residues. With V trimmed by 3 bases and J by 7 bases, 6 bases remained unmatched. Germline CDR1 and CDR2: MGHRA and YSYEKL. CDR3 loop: CASSQGTAEEQYF. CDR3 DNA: TGCGCCAGCAGCCAGGGGACAGCCGAGGAGCAGTACTTC.

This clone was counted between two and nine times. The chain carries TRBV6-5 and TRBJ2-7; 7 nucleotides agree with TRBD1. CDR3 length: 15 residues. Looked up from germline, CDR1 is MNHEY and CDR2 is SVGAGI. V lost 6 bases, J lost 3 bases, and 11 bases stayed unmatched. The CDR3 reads CASSRQGAPFYEQYF. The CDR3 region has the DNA TGTGCCAGCAGCCGACAGGGAGCCCCCTTCTACGAGCAGTACTTC.

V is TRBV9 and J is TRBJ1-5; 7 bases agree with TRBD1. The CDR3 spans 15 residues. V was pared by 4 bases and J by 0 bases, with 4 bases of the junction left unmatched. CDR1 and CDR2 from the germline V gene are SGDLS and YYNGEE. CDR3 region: CASSPGQYSNQPQHF. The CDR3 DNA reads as TGTGCCAGCAGCCCGGGACAGTATAGCAATCAGCCCCAGCATTTT.

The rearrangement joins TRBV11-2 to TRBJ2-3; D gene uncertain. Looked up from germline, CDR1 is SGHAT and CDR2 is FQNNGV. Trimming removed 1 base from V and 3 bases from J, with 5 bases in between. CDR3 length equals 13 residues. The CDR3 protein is CASSLALTDTQYF. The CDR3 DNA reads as TGTGCCAGCAGCTTAGCTCTTACAGATACGCAGTATTTT.

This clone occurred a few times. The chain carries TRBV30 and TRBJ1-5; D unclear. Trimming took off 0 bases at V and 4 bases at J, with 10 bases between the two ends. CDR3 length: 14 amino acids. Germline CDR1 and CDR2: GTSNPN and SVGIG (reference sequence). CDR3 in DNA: TGTGCCTGGAGTGTCAGGCCATTGAATCAGCCCCAGCATTTT. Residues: CAWSVRPLNQPQHF.

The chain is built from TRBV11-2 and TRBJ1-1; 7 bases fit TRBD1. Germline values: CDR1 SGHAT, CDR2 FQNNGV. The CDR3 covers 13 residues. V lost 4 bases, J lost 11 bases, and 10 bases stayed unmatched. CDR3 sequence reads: CASSWGQGVGAFF. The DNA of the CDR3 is TGTGCCAGCAGCTGGGGGCAGGGGGTAGGGGCTTTCTTT.